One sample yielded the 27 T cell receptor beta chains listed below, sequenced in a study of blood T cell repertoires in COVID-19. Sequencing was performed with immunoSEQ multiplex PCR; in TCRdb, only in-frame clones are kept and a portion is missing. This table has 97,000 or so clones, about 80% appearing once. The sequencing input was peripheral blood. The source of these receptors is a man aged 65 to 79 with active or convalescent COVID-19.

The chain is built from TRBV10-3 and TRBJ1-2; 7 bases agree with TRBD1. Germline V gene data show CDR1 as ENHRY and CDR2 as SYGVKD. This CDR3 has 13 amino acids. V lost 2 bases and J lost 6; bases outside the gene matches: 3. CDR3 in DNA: TGTGCCATCAGTGAGACAGGGGACCATGGCTACACCTTC. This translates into CAISETGDHGYTF.

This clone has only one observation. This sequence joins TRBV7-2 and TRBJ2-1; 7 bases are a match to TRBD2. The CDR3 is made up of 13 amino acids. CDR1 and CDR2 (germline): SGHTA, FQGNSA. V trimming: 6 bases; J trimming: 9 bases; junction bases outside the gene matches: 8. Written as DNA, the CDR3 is TGTGCCAGCAGTCCTAGCGGATGGAGTGAGCAGTTCTTC. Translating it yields CASSPSGWSEQFF.

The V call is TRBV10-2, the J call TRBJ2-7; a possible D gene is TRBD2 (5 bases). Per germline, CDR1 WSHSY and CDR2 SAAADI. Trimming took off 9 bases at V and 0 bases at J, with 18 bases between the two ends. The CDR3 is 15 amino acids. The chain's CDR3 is CARLLGVPTSYEQYF. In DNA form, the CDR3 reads TGCGCCAGGTTGCTGGGAGTTCCTACCTCCTACGAGCAGTACTTC.

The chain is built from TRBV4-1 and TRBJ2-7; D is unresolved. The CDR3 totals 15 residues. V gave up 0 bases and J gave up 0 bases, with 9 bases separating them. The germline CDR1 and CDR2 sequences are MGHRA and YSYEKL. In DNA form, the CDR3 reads TGCGCCAGCAGCCAAGAGGGCCTTAGCTCCTACGAGCAGTACTTC. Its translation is CASSQEGLSSYEQYF.

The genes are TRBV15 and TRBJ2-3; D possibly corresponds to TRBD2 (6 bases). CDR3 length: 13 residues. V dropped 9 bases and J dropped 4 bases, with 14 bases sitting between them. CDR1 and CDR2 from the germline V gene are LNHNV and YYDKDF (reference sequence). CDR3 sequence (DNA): TGTGCCACACAGGCGCGGGGTTCAGATACGCAGTATTTT. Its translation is CATQARGSDTQYF.

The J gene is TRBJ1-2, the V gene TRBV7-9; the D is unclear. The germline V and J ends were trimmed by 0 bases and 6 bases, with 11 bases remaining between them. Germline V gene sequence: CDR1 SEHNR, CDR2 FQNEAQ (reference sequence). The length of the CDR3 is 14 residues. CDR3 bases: TGTGCCAGCAGCTTAGCCGGCGGGTTTGATGGCTACACCTTC. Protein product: CASSLAGGFDGYTF.

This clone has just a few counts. The CDR3 loop reads CASRQDLTRYTF. The DNA for the CDR3 is TGTGCCAGCAGGCAAGACCTAACGCGGTACACCTTC. The chain uses TRBV2 and TRBJ1-2; D is ambiguous. Germline V gives CDR1 SNHLY, CDR2 FYNNEI. This CDR3 is 12 amino acids long. V lost 6 bases and J 11 bases, leaving 16 bases between the germline ends.

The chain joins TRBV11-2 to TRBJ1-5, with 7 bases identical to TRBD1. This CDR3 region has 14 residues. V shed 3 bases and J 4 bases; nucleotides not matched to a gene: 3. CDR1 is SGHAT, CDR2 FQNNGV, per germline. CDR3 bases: TGTGCCAGCAGCTTGACAGGGCCTAATCAGCCCCAGCATTTT. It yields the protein CASSLTGPNQPQHF.

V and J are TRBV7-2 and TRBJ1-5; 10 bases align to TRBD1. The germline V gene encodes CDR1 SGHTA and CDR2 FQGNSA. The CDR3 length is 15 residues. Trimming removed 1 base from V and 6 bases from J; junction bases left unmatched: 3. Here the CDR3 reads CASSLGGQGTQPQHF. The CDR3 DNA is TGTGCCAGCAGCTTAGGGGGACAGGGGACTCAGCCCCAGCATTTT.

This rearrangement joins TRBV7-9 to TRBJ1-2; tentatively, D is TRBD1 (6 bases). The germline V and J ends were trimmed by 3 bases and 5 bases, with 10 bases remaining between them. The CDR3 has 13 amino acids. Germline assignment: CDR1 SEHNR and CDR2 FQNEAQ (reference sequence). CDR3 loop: CASSFQQGYGYTF. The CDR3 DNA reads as TGTGCCAGCAGCTTCCAGCAGGGGTATGGCTACACCTTC.

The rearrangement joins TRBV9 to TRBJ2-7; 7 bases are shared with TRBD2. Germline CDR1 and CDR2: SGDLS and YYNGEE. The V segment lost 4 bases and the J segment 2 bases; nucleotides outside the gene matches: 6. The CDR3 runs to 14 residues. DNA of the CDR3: TGTGCCAGCAGCTACGCGGGGGAGGCCTACGAGCAGTACTTC. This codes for CASSYAGEAYEQYF.

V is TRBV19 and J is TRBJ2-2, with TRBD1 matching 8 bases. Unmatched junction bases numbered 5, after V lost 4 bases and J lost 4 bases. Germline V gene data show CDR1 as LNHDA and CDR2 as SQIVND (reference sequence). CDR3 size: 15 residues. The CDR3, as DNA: TGTGCCAGTAGTAGACAGGGGCCGCCCACCGGGGAGCTGTTTTTT. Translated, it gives CASSRQGPPTGELFF.

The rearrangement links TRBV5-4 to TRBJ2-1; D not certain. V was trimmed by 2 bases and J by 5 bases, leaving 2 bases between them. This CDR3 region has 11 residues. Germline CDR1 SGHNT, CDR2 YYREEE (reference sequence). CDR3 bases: TGTGCCAGCAGCTTCGACAATGAGCAGTTCTTC. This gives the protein CASSFDNEQFF.

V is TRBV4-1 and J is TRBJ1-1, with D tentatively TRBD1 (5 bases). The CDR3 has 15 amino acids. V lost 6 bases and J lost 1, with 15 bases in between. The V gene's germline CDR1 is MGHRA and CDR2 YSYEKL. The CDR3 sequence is CASRPPGGKNTEAFF. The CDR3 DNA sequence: TGCGCCAGCAGACCCCCCGGGGGAAAGAACACTGAAGCTTTCTTT.

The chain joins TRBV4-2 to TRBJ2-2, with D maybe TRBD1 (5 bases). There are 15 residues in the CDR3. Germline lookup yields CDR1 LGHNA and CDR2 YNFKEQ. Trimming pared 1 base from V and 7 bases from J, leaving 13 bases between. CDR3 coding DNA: TGTGCCAGCAGCCAAGTCGGTCAGGGTTACGGGGAGCTGTTTTTT. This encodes CASSQVGQGYGELFF.

CDR3 protein: CASSREGPGAGYSNQPQHF. Written as DNA, the CDR3 is TGTGCCAGCAGTCGCGAGGGACCCGGAGCGGGGTATAGCAATCAGCCCCAGCATTTT. V and J are TRBV6-6 and TRBJ1-5; tentatively, D is TRBD1 (5 bases). The CDR3 sequence is 19 residues long. V was clipped by 5 bases and J by 0 bases, with 23 bases between them. Germline V lookup: CDR1 MNHNY, CDR2 SVGAGI (reference sequence).

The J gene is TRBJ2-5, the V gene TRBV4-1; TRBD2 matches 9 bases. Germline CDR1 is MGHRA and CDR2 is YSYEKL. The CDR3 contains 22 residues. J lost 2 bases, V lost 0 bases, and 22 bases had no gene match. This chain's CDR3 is CASSQDEYLEVAGLAGQETQYF. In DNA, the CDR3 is TGCGCCAGCAGCCAAGATGAATACCTGGAGGTTGCTGGTCTAGCGGGGCAAGAGACCCAGTACTTC.

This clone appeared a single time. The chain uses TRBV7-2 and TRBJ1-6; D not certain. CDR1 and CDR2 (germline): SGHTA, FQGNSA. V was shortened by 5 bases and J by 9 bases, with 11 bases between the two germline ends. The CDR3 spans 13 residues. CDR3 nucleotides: TGTGCCAGCAGCCCGAGGCCGAGTTCACCCCTCCACTTT. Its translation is CASSPRPSSPLHF.

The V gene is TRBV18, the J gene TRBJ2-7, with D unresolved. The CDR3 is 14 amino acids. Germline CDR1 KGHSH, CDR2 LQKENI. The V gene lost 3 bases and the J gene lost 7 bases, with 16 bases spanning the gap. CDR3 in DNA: TGTGCCAGCTCACCTCCCCTACGTACCTCGGAGCAGTACTTC. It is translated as CASSPPLRTSEQYF.

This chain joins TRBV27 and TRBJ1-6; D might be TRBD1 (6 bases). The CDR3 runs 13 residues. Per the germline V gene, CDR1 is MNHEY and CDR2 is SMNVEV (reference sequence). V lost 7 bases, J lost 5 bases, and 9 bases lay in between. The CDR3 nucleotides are TGTGCCAGCACCAGGACAGATAATTCACCCCTCCACTTT. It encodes CASTRTDNSPLHF.

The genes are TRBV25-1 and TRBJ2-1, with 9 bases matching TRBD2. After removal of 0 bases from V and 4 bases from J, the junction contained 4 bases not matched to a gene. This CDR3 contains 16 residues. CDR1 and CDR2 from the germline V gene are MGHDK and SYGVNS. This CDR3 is CASSEYGSGGYNEQFF. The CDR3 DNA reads TGTGCCAGCAGTGAATACGGTAGCGGGGGATACAATGAGCAGTTCTTC.

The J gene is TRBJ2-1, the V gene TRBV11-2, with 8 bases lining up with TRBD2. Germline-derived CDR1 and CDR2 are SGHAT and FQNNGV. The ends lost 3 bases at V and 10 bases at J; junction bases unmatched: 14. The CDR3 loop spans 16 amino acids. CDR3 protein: CASSFDSGGAPGEQFF. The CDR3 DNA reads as TGTGCCAGCAGCTTCGATTCGGGGGGGGCCCCAGGGGAGCAGTTCTTC.

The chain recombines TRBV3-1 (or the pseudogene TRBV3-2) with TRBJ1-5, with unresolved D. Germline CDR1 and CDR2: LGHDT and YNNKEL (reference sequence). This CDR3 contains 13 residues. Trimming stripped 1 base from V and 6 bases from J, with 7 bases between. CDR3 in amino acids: CASSQAGIQPQHF. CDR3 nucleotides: TGTGCCAGCAGCCAAGCGGGGATTCAGCCCCAGCATTTT.

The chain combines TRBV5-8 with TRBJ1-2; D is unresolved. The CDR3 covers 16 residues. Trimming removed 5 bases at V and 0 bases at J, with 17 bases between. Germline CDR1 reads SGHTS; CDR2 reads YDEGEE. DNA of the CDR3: TGTGCCAGCAGGGATGACACTTCCATACCTAACTATGGCTACACCTTC. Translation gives CASRDDTSIPNYGYTF. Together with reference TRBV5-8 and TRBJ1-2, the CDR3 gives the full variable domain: EAGVTQSPTHLIKTRGQQATLRCSPISGHTSVYWYQQALGLGLQFLLWYDEGEERNRGNFPPRFSGRQFPNYSSELNVNALELEDSALYLCASRDDTSIPNYGYTFGSGTRLTVV.

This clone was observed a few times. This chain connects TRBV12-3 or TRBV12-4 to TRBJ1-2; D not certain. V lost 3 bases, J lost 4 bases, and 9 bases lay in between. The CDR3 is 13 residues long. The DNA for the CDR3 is TGTGCCAGCAGTTTCTCAGGACTCTATGGCTACACCTTC. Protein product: CASSFSGLYGYTF.

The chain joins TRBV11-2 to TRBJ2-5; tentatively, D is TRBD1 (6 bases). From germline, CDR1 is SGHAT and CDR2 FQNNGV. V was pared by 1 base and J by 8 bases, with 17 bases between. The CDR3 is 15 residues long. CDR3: CASSLVPRGRGTQYF. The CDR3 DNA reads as TGTGCCAGCAGCTTAGTTCCCAGGGGCCGAGGTACCCAGTACTTC.

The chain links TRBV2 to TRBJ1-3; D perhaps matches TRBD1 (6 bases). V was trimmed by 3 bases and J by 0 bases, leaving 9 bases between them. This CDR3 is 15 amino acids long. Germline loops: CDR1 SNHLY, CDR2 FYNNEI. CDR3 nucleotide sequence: TGTGCCAGCAGTGATCAGGGGTTCTCTGGAAACACCATATATTTT. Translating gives CASSDQGFSGNTIYF.